This record concerns one T cell receptor (beta chain) sequence. Its antigen is currently unknown. The sample belongs to a study of neoadjuvant anti-PD-1 for oral cavity cancer. Measured with immunoSEQ multiplex PCR; TCRdb has only the in-frame clones, and not every one. This sample carries thousands of clones, approximately 70% of them seen once, and the ten largest clones take around 3.4%. The V and J ends lost 0 bases and 3 bases respectively, with 6 bases between them. Germline loops: CDR1 MNHEY, CDR2 SMNVEV (reference sequence). CDR3 length: 13 residues. Time point denoted: after neoadjuvant nivolumab, at surgical resection. Patients had newly diagnosed, untreated stage II-IVA oral cavity squamous cell carcinoma. Analysis of PBMCs was direct, with no culture step. Study observations and caveats: PBMC Gini-index clonality exceeded responders' in non-responders post-nivolumab. Only a few patients per response group were TCR-analyzed; validation needed.

Sequenced material: PBMCs, taken after nivolumab (anti-PD-1) treatment. The sequence derives from a person between 40 and 79 years old with oral cavity squamous cell carcinoma. This chain uses TRBV27 with TRBJ2-7; D uncertain. CDR3 nucleotides: TGTGCCAGCAGTTTATCCGCCAACTACGAGCAGTACTTC. Amino acids: CASSLSANYEQYF.